This T cell receptor beta chain is drawn from a study of cytomegalovirus exposure and HLA in healthy donors. Study background: A prior analysis found around 110 million unique TCR beta sequences from around 180 million T cells.

General study points: TCR beta chain V- and J-gene trimming was linked, in a later analysis, to a missense variant in DCLRE1C. Apart from CMV serostatus, no immune exposure information was available.

As concerns this clone: Its matching antigen is unknown.

CDR1 is GTSNPN, CDR2 SVGIG, per germline (reference sequence). V trimming: 2 bases; J trimming: 0 bases; junction bases outside the gene matches: 3. This CDR3 region has 14 residues. PCR used 60 Vbeta primers and 13 Jbeta primers. Assay used: immunoSEQ multiplex PCR; TCRdb lists only in-frame clones, some missing. The data hold more than 15,000 clones, with about 77% observed a single time. The sequence was obtained from a man aged 18 to 30 in good health and CMV-seronegative. This chain links TRBV30 with TRBJ1-1; 7 nucleotides agree with TRBD1. The sample was PBMCs. In DNA form, the CDR3 reads TGTGCCTGGAGTCTGGGGACAGTGAACACTGAAGCTTTCTTT. Translation gives CAWSLGTVNTEAFF.